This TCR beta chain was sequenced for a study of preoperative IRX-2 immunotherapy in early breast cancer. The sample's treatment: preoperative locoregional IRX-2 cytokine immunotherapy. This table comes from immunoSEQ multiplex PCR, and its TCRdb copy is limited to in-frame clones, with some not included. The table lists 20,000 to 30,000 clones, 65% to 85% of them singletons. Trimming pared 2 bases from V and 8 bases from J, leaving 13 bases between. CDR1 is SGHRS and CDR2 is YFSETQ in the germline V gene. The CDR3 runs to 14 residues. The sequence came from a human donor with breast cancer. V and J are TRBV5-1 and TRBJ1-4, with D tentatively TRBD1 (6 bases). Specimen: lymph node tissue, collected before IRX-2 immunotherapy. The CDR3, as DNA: TGCGCCAGCAGCTTACAGGGAAGAGCGGAAAAACTGTTTTTT. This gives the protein CASSLQGRAEKLFF.